Following are 28 T cell receptor beta chains from one sample sequenced in a study of blood T cell repertoires in COVID-19. Using immunoSEQ multiplex PCR, the repertoire was profiled, and TCRdb retains in-frame clones only, with some absent. Of 62,000 or so clones in the sample, 78% were seen once. The specimen sequenced was peripheral blood. The source of these receptors is a man in his 60s with COVID-19, enrolled during active disease.

This clone has more than one count but fewer than ten. The chain has TRBV27 and TRBJ2-5; D ambiguous. Trimming removed 2 bases at V and 5 bases at J, with 9 bases between. Germline V gene lookup returns CDR1 MNHEY and CDR2 SMNVEV (reference sequence). CDR3 length equals 13 residues. The CDR3 DNA follows: TGTGCCAGCAGTTTACGGGTCGGGGAGACCCAGTACTTC. Translating gives CASSLRVGETQYF.

This clone was found many times. The CDR3 region has the DNA TGTGCCAGCAGTCTGATCGACAGGAGATCCTACGAGCAGTACTTC. Amino acid sequence: CASSLIDRRSYEQYF. V is TRBV28 and J is TRBJ2-7; a possible D gene is TRBD1 (6 bases). The CDR3 contains 15 residues. V was trimmed by 5 bases and J by 1 base, leaving 15 bases between them. CDR1 MDHEN and CDR2 SYDVKM come from the germline V gene.

The chain joins TRBV24-1 to TRBJ1-5; TRBD1 might be the D (5 bases). CDR1 and CDR2 (germline): KGHDR, SFDVKD. The V end lost 3 bases, the J end lost 1 base, and 9 bases lay between the germline ends. CDR3 length: 15 amino acids. DNA of the CDR3: TGTGCCACCAGTGATCAAGGGGCGAGCAATCAGCCCCAGCATTTT. Translated, it gives CATSDQGASNQPQHF.

The V call is TRBV12-3 or TRBV12-4, the J call TRBJ2-3; D is ambiguous. The germline V and J ends were trimmed by 6 bases and 4 bases, with 11 bases remaining between them. The CDR3 totals 13 residues. In DNA form, the CDR3 reads TGTGCCAGCAGACATTATGAAGCAGATACGCAGTATTTT. Its translation: CASRHYEADTQYF.

The CDR3 nucleotides are TGCAGTGCTAGTGCAGGGCACAATCAGCCCCAGCATTTT. Encoded protein: CSASAGHNQPQHF. The chain carries TRBV20-1 and TRBJ1-5, with D perhaps TRBD1 (5 bases). Germline V lookup: CDR1 DFQATT, CDR2 SNEGSKA (reference sequence). The CDR3 is made up of 13 amino acids. V was clipped by 3 bases and J by 3 bases, with 9 bases between them.

The rearrangement joins TRBV14 to TRBJ2-7, with D tentatively TRBD1 (5 bases). Trimming took off 1 base at V and 3 bases at J, with 10 bases between the two ends. The length of the CDR3 is 14 residues. The germline V gene encodes CDR1 SGHDN and CDR2 FVKESK. The CDR3 nucleotides are TGTGCCAGCAGCCAAGTTCAGGGATTCTACGAGCAGTACTTC. Encoded protein: CASSQVQGFYEQYF.

The chain links TRBV2 to TRBJ2-7; D unclear. The germline V and J ends were trimmed by 6 bases and 5 bases, with 8 bases remaining between them. The CDR3 loop spans 11 amino acids. Looked up from germline, CDR1 is SNHLY and CDR2 is FYNNEI. CDR3 sequence (DNA): TGTGCCAGCAGCTACGACAACGAGCAGTACTTC. Protein: CASSYDNEQYF.

V and J are TRBV10-3 and TRBJ1-4; D perhaps matches TRBD1 (6 bases). CDR3 length equals 15 residues. Trimming removed 5 bases at V and 0 bases at J, with 10 bases between. CDR1 is ENHRY, CDR2 SYGVKD, per germline. CDR3 region: CAISNTGSTNEKLFF. The DNA of the CDR3 is TGTGCCATCAGTAATACAGGGTCAACTAATGAAAAACTGTTTTTT.

This sequence joins TRBV6-5 and TRBJ2-2; D call uncertain. CDR3 size: 13 residues. V dropped 6 bases and J dropped 1 base, with 6 bases sitting between them. Germline CDR1 reads MNHEY; CDR2 reads SVGAGI. The CDR3, as DNA: TGTGCCAGCAGGCCAGAGAACACCGGGGAGCTGTTTTTT. It codes for CASRPENTGELFF.

This sequence joins TRBV7-9 and TRBJ2-3, with 10 positions matching TRBD1. Germline V lookup: CDR1 SEHNR, CDR2 FQNEAQ (reference sequence). The CDR3 spans 14 residues. V shed 7 bases, J shed 2 bases, and the junction held 3 bases outside the gene matches. CDR3 region: CASTGQGSTDTQYF. For the CDR3, the DNA is TGTGCCAGCACGGGACAGGGGTCCACAGATACGCAGTATTTT. The variable domain in full, completed from reference TRBV7-9 and TRBJ2-3, reads DTGVSQNPRHKITKRGQNVTFRCDPISEHNRLYWYRQTLGQGPEFLTYFQNEAQLEKSRLLSDRFSAERPKGSFSTLEIQRTEQGDSAMYLCASTGQGSTDTQYFGPGTRLTVL.

This clone has only a few counts. The V call is TRBV2, the J call TRBJ2-3; 12 nucleotides align to TRBD2. Germline CDR1 reads SNHLY; CDR2 reads FYNNEI. The CDR3 loop spans 15 amino acids. V was pared by 5 bases and J by 5 bases, with 5 bases of the junction left unmatched. The CDR3 here is CASSRLAGVGDTQYF. In DNA, the CDR3 is TGTGCCAGCAGTCGACTAGCGGGAGTGGGAGATACGCAGTATTTT.

The V and J genes are TRBV6-5 and TRBJ2-7; D might be TRBD2 (6 bases). Trimming cost V 6 bases and J 2 bases, with 11 bases left between them. The CDR3 totals 13 residues. Germline CDR1 and CDR2: MNHEY and SVGAGI. The chain's CDR3 is CASREGITYEQYF. DNA of the CDR3: TGTGCCAGCAGGGAGGGAATTACCTACGAGCAGTACTTC.

The chain uses TRBV29-1 and TRBJ2-7; 7 bases fit TRBD1. CDR3 length equals 11 residues. Germline CDR1 and CDR2: SQVTM and ANQGSEA. With V trimmed by 4 bases and J by 3 bases, 0 bases remained unmatched. CDR3 region: CSVGDSYEQYF. CDR3 in DNA: TGCAGCGTTGGGGACAGCTACGAGCAGTACTTC.

The chain combines TRBV19 with TRBJ1-5; TRBD1 is a possible D gene (6 bases). This CDR3 is built from 16 residues. V was trimmed by 7 bases and J by 1 base, leaving 17 bases between them. The germline V gene has CDR1 LNHDA and CDR2 SQIVND (reference sequence). CDR3 nucleotides: TGTGCCAGTACCCTTGCCAGGGGAAGGAGCAATCAGCCCCAGCATTTT. Its translation is CASTLARGRSNQPQHF.

The CDR3 spells CAWTRADSYEQYF. CDR3 in DNA: TGTGCCTGGACGAGAGCGGACTCCTACGAGCAGTACTTC. V gene TRBV30 combines with J gene TRBJ2-7; tentatively, D is TRBD2 (5 bases). From germline, CDR1 is GTSNPN and CDR2 SVGIG (reference sequence). Deletions cut 4 bases from V and 0 bases from J, with 10 bases between. There are 13 residues in the CDR3.

The chain carries TRBV28 and TRBJ2-1; D perhaps matches TRBD2 (6 bases). The CDR3 loop spans 13 amino acids. Germline CDR1 is MDHEN and CDR2 is SYDVKM. V shed 4 bases and J shed 2 bases, with 6 bases lying between them. The CDR3 DNA is TGTGCCAGCAGTTCGGGGGCCTACAATGAGCAGTTCTTC. Translated, it gives CASSSGAYNEQFF.

J is TRBJ2-5 and V is TRBV2; TRBD2 matches at 8 bases. Germline CDR1 is SNHLY and CDR2 is FYNNEI. The CDR3 consists of 15 residues. V shed 11 bases, J shed 5 bases, and the junction held 16 bases outside the gene matches. The DNA for the CDR3 is TGTGCCGGAAAGACCGGGACTAGTCCTTGGGAGACCCAGTACTTC. Its protein is CAGKTGTSPWETQYF. The whole variable domain, filled in from reference TRBV2 and TRBJ2-5, reads EPEVTQTPSHQVTQMGQEVILRCVPISNHLYFYWYRQILGQKVEFLVSFYNNEISEKSEIFDDQFSVERPDGSNFTLKIRSTKLEDSAMYFCAGKTGTSPWETQYFGPGTRLLVL.

The chain joins TRBV4-1 to TRBJ2-6; D may be TRBD2 (5 bases). This CDR3 contains 19 residues. Trimming removed 2 bases at V and 0 bases at J, with 17 bases between. CDR1 MGHRA and CDR2 YSYEKL come from the germline V gene. The CDR3 bases are TGCGCCAGCAGCCAACTACAGACTAAATCAAGCTCTGGGGCCAACGTCCTGACTTTC. This gives the protein CASSQLQTKSSSGANVLTF.

The chain has TRBV6-5 and TRBJ2-7, with 12 bases matching TRBD2. CDR3 length: 15 amino acids. Germline assignment: CDR1 MNHEY and CDR2 SVGAGI. V lost 7 bases to trimming and J lost 2 bases; unmatched junction nucleotides: 6. Here the CDR3 reads CASTLLAGGPYEQYF. Here the CDR3 DNA reads TGTGCCAGCACCCTTCTAGCGGGGGGGCCCTACGAGCAGTACTTC.

The CDR3 DNA is TGTGCCAGCACGGGGAGTAGGATGAACACTGAAGCTTTCTTT. This codes for CASTGSRMNTEAFF. The V call is TRBV2, the J call TRBJ1-1, with D hard to call. The CDR3 has 14 residues. Germline CDR1 and CDR2: SNHLY and FYNNEI. V gave up 7 bases and J gave up 0 bases, with 12 bases separating them. Full variable domain (outside the CDR3, taken from reference TRBV2 and TRBJ1-1): EPEVTQTPSHQVTQMGQEVILRCVPISNHLYFYWYRQILGQKVEFLVSFYNNEISEKSEIFDDQFSVERPDGSNFTLKIRSTKLEDSAMYFCASTGSRMNTEAFFGQGTRLTVV.

This clone was recorded once. This chain joins TRBV7-3 and TRBJ2-3; 9 bases match TRBD2. Germline assignment: CDR1 SGHTA and CDR2 FQGTGA. There are 14 residues in the CDR3. J gave up 6 bases and V 3 bases, and 4 bases lay outside the gene matches. Here the CDR3 DNA reads TGTGCCAGCAGCTTGGGCGGGAGGGGGGATACGCAGTATTTT. Amino acids: CASSLGGRGDTQYF.

J is TRBJ1-4 and V is TRBV28, with 8 bases fitting TRBD1. The CDR3 runs to 15 residues. The germline gives CDR1 MDHEN, CDR2 SYDVKM. J gave up 8 bases and V 5 bases, and 10 bases lay outside the gene matches. The DNA for the CDR3 is TGTGCCAGCAGTCCAGGACAGGGCGGAGGAGAAAAACTGTTTTTT. Translation gives CASSPGQGGGEKLFF. Filled out from reference TRBV28 and TRBJ1-4, the complete variable domain reads DVKVTQSSRYLVKRTGEKVFLECVQDMDHENMFWYRQDPGLGLRLIYFSYDVKMKEKGDIPEGYSVSREKKERFSLILESASTNQTSMYLCASSPGQGGGEKLFFGSGTQLSVL.

This chain connects TRBV6-2 or TRBV6-3 to TRBJ2-4; possible D gene TRBD2, 5 bases. This CDR3 comprises 13 residues. From germline, CDR1 is MNHEY and CDR2 SVGEGT. Trimming removed 6 bases from V and 0 bases from J, with 6 bases in between. CDR3 in DNA: TGTGCCAGCAGCGGACTAGCCAAAAACATTCAGTACTTC. It is translated as CASSGLAKNIQYF.

The V gene is TRBV9, the J gene TRBJ1-4, with 7 bases lining up with TRBD1. Germline assignment: CDR1 SGDLS and CDR2 YYNGEE. J gave up 8 bases and V 4 bases, and 8 bases lay outside the gene matches. The CDR3 consists of 14 residues. CDR3 protein: CASSRDSRSEKLFF. CDR3 in DNA: TGTGCCAGCAGCCGGGACAGCAGATCGGAAAAACTGTTTTTT.

V usage is TRBV3-1 (or the pseudogene TRBV3-2) and J usage is TRBJ2-7; 9 nucleotides align to TRBD2. The CDR3 is 15 residues long. Germline loops: CDR1 LGHDT, CDR2 YNNKEL (reference sequence). Trimming took 4 bases from V and 2 from J; bases not matched to a gene: 6. The CDR3 coding sequence is TGTGCCAGCAGCCGCGGCGGCGGGGGGGCCTACGAGCAGTACTTC. It encodes CASSRGGGGAYEQYF.

The V gene is TRBV7-9, the J gene TRBJ1-2, with 7 bases that match TRBD1. Germline lookup yields CDR1 SEHNR and CDR2 FQNEAQ (reference sequence). V was pared by 4 bases and J by 4 bases, with 6 bases of the junction left unmatched. This CDR3 comprises 14 residues. The CDR3 DNA follows: TGTGCCAGCAGCTACGAAGACAGGGCCTATGGCTACACCTTC. It encodes CASSYEDRAYGYTF.

The chain joins TRBV5-4 to TRBJ2-1; D is possibly TRBD2 (5 bases). The CDR3 spans 16 residues. The V gene lost 4 bases and the J gene lost 4 bases, with 18 bases spanning the gap. CDR1 is SGHNT, CDR2 YYREEE, per germline (reference sequence). CDR3 bases: TGTGCCAGCAGCCGCCCAGCCGGAGCGGAATACAATGAGCAGTTCTTC. This sequence encodes CASSRPAGAEYNEQFF.

This chain uses TRBV19 with TRBJ2-3; TRBD2 matches 9 bases. Germline CDR1 LNHDA, CDR2 SQIVND (reference sequence). The length of the CDR3 is 16 residues. Trimming cost V 5 bases and J 1 base; bases outside gene matches: 7. The chain's CDR3 is CASSPRERGGTDTQYF. Written as DNA, the CDR3 is TGTGCCAGTAGTCCCAGGGAGCGGGGGGGCACAGATACGCAGTATTTT.